Listed below are T cell receptor beta chains from one sample, sequenced in a study of beta chain features in type 1 diabetes. Some clones are missing from TCRdb's copy, which holds only in-frame ones; the method was immunoSEQ multiplex PCR. Seen here are 200,000 to 300,000 clones, roughly 21% observed once, and the top ten hold around 0.03%. Sequencing input: naive CD4+ T cells from blood. The receptor set was obtained from a middle-aged woman with type 1 diabetes. The conserved cysteine and the conserved F or W are not part of the CDR3 here.

j_gene,v_gene,len,CDR3aa
TRBJ2-1,TRBV15,11,ATTRTDDNEQF
TRBJ2-3,TRBV10-3,10,AIKESTDTQY
TRBJ2-5,TRBV10-3,13,AISEAASGSETQY
TRBJ1-5,TRBV4-1,13,ASSQGQDSNQPQH
TRBJ1-1,TRBV9,12,ASSVVGDNTEAF
TRBJ2-3,TRBV9,12,ASATGVQTDTQY
TRBJ1-5,TRBV7-2,11,ASSLHRNQPQH
TRBJ2-1,TRBV29-1,11,SVTRGGRGEQF
TRBJ2-7,TRBV5-4,13,ASSLAAGPNYEQY
TRBJ2-1,TRBV5-6,17,ASSLALLTGGGSYNEQF
TRBJ1-2,TRBV28,10,ASISANYGYT
TRBJ2-1,TRBV28,12,ASSPGGANNEQF
TRBJ2-4,TRBV30,13,AWSVLQAPSDIQY
TRBJ2-1,TRBV4-3,14,ASSQGRERLHNEQF
TRBJ2-3,TRBV18,13,ASSPRGSYTDTQY
TRBJ1-2,TRBV9,13,ASSGPALTEYGYT
TRBJ2-7,TRBV18,11,ASSPGTDYEQY
TRBJ1-1,TRBV19,12,ASSTRTANTEAF